The clone carrying this T cell receptor (beta chain) showed up many times. The sample is drawn from a study of Graves' ophthalmopathy and Graves' hyperthyroidism. The V gene lost 10 bases and the J gene lost 12 bases, with 22 bases spanning the gap. There are 14 residues in the CDR3. Germline V gene data show CDR1 as ENHRY and CDR2 as SYGVKD. Researchers took RNA transcripts and amplified TCR beta CDR3 regions from them. First-round RT-PCR with HTBI primers preceded a second-round multiplex PCR. TCRdb re-derived calls from the multiplex PCR reads in MiXCR, one entry per CDR3 protein. Counted here are almost 750,000 distinct CDR3 sequences, 35% to 50% occurring once; the ten biggest clones make up 44%.

The chain joins TRBV10-3 to TRBJ1-6; a weak D match, TRBD1 (5 bases). This receptor was identified in an adult man with Graves' ophthalmopathy. What was sequenced was peripheral blood. The CDR3 sequence is CATREQGTSRPLHF. As DNA, the CDR3 is TGTGCCACCAGGGAACAAGGAACAAGCAGACCCCTCCACTTT.